This T cell receptor beta chain was sequenced in a study of blood T cell repertoires in COVID-19. Study overall: Some COVID-19 samples were acute and others convalescent; all came from the United States, Italy and Spain. PBMCs, B-cell-depleted T cells, or T cells provided the cDNA or gDNA that made up the material.

The table came from immunoSEQ multiplex PCR; TCRdb's copy has only in-frame clones and leaves some out. The sample includes fewer than 450,000 clones, around nine tenths of them seen just once. The trim removed 2 bases at V and 3 bases at J, leaving 4 bases unmatched. There are 15 residues in the CDR3. The germline V gene encodes CDR1 PRHDT and CDR2 FYEKMQ (reference sequence). This chain joins TRBV13 and TRBJ1-5; the match to TRBD1 covers 7 bases. This receptor was identified in a woman aged 70-85 years with COVID-19, enrolled during active disease. Sample: peripheral blood. For the CDR3, the DNA is TGTGCCAGCAGCTTATCCAGGGGGGTCAATCAGCCCCAGCATTTT. This sequence encodes CASSLSRGVNQPQHF.